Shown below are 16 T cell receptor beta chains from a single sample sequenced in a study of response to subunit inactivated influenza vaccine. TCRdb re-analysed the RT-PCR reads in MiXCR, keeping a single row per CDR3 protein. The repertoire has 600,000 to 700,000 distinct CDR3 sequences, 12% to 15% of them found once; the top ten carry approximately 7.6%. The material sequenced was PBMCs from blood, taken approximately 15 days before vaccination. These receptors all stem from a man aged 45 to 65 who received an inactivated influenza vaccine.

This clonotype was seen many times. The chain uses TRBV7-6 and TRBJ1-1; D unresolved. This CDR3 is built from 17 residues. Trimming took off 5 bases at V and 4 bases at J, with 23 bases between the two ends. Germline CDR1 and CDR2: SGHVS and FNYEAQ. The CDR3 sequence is CASSRSRGQLIATEAFF. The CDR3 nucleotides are TGTGCCAGCAGCCGCTCGAGAGGGCAGCTAATAGCCACTGAAGCTTTCTTT.

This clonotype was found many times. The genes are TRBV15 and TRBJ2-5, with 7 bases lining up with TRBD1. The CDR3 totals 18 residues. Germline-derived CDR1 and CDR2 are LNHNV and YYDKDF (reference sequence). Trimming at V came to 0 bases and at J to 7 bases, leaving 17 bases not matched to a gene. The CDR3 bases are TGTGCCACCAGCAGAGAGATGTTAGGAAGGACAGGTGGGGGGACCCAGTACTTC. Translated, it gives CATSREMLGRTGGGTQYF. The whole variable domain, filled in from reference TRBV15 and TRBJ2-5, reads DAMVIQNPRYQVTQFGKPVTLSCSQTLNHNVMYWYQQKSSQAPKLLFHYYDKDFNNEADTPDNFQSRRPNTSFCFLDIRSPGLGDTAMYLCATSREMLGRTGGGTQYFGPGTRLLVL.

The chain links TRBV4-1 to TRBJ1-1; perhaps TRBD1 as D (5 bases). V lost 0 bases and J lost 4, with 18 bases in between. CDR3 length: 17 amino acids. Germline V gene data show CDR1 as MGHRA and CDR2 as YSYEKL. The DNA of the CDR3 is TGCGCCAGCAGCCAAGATAGGGGAAACCGATTCATCACTGAAGCTTTCTTT. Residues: CASSQDRGNRFITEAFF.

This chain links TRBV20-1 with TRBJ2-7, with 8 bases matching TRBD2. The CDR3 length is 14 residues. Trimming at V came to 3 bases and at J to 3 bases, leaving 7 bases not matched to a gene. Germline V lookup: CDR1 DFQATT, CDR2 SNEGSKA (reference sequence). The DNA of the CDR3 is TGCAGTGCTAGTCTCCCGGGAGGGAACTACGAGCAGTACTTC. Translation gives CSASLPGGNYEQYF.

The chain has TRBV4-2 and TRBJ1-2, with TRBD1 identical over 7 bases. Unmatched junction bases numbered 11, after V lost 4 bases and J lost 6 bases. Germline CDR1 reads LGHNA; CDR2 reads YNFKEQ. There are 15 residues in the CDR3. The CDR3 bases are TGTGCCAGCAGCCCTCAGCACAGGGGCAGTGATGGCTACACCTTC. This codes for CASSPQHRGSDGYTF.

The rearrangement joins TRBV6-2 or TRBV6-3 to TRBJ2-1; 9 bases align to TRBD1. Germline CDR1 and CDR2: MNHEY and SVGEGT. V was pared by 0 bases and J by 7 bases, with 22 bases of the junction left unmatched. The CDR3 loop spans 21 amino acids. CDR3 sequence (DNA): TGTGCCAGCAGTTACTCGAGAGGACAGGGGATACGGGATCATAGCCCAAATGAGCAGTTCTTC. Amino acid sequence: CASSYSRGQGIRDHSPNEQFF.

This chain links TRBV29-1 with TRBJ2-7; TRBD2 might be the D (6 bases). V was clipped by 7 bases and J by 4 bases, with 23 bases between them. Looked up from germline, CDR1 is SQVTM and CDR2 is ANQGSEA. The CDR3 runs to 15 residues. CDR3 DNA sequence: TGCAGCGCTGGGGGAAGCATCGGGAGTGGATACGAGCAGTACTTC. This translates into CSAGGSIGSGYEQYF.

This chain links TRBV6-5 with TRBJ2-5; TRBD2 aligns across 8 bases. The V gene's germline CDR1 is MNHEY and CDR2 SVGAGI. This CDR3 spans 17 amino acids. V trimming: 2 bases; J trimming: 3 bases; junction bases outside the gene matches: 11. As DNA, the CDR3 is TGTGCCAGCAGTTACGGTGGCGGGGGGCCTGGTAAAGAGACCCAGTACTTC. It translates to CASSYGGGGPGKETQYF.

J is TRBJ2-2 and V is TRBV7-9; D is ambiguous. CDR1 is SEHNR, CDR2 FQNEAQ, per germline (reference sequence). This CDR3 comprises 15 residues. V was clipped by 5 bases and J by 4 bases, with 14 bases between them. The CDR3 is CASSPHSRGTGELFF. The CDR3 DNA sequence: TGTGCCAGCAGCCCACACAGTCGAGGCACCGGGGAGCTGTTTTTT.

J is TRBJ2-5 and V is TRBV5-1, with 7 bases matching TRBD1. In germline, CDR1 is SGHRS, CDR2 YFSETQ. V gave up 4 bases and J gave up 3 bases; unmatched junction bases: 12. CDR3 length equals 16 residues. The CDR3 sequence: CASSGPHGTAEETQYF. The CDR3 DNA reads TGCGCCAGCAGCGGGCCTCACGGGACAGCAGAAGAGACCCAGTACTTC.

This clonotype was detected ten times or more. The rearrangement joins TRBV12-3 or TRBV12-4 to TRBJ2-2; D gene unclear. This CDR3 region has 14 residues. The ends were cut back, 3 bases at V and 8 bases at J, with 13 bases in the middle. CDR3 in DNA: TGTGCCAGCAGTTTCGGCAGACTTACGGGGGAGCTGTTTTTT. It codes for CASSFGRLTGELFF.

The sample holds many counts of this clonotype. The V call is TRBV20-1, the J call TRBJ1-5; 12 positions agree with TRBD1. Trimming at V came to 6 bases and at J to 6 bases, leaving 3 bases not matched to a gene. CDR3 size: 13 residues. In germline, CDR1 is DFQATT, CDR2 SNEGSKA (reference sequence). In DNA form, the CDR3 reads TGCAGTGCCGGGACAGGGGGCAGTCAGCCCCAGCATTTT. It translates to CSAGTGGSQPQHF.

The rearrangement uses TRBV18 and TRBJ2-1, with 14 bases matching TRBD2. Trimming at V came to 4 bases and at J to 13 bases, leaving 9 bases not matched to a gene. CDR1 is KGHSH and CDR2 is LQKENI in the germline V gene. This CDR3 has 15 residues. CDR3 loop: CASSQGLAGAGVQFF. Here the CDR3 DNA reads TGTGCCAGCTCACAGGGACTAGCGGGAGCAGGGGTCCAGTTCTTC.

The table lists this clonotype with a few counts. DNA of the CDR3: TGCAGTGCAGATGCGGGACAGATGAACACTGAAGCTTTCTTT. Protein product: CSADAGQMNTEAFF. This chain joins TRBV20-1 and TRBJ1-1; 7 bases match TRBD1. Germline V gene sequence: CDR1 DFQATT, CDR2 SNEGSKA (reference sequence). The CDR3 covers 14 residues. V dropped 6 bases and J dropped 0; count of bases not matched to a gene: 7.

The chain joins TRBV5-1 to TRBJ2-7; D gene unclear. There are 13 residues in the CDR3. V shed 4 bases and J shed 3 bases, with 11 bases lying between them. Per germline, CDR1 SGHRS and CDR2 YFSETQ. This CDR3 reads CASSLDTRYEQYF. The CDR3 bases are TGCGCCAGCAGCCTTGACACGCGCTACGAGCAGTACTTC.

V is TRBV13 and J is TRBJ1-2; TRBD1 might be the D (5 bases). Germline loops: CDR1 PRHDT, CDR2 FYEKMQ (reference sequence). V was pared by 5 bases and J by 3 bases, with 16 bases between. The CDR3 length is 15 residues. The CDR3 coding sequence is TGTGCCAGCAGCCCTTTTACCGGGGGTTACTATGGCTACACCTTC. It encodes CASSPFTGGYYGYTF. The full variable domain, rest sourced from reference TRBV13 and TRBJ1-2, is AAGVIQSPRHLIKEKRETATLKCYPIPRHDTVYWYQQGPGQDPQFLISFYEKMQSDKGSIPDRFSAQQFSDYHSELNMSSLELGDSALYFCASSPFTGGYYGYTFGSGTRLTVV.